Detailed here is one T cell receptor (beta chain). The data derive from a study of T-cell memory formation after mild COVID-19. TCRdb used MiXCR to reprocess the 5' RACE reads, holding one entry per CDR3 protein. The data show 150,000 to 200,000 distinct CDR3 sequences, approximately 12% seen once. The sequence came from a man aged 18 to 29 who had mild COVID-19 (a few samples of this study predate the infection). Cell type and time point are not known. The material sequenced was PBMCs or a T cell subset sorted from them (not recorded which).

The CDR3 DNA reads as TGTGCCAGCAGCTTAGAATGGGGATCCGGGGAGCTGTTTTTT. Residues: CASSLEWGSGELFF. The chain links TRBV7-2 to TRBJ2-2; D is undetermined. Trimming took 1 base from V and 6 from J, leaving 9 bases between them. CDR1 is SGHTA, CDR2 FQGNSA, per germline. The CDR3 is 14 residues long.